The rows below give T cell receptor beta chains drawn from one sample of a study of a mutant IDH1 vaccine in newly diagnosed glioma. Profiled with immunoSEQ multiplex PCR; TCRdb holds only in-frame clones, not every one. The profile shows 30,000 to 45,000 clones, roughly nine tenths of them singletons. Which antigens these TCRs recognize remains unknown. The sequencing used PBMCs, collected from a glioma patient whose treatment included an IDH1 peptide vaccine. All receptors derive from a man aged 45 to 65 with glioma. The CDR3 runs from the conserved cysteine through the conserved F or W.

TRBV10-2	CARARGLQETQYF
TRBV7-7	CASSDTGQNSNQPQHF
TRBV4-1	CASSQEVAPGREPQHF
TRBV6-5	CASTKTGHDYGYTF
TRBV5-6	CASSLYNRGYNQPQHF
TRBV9	CASSVGDTYGYTF
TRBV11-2	CASSPGGAKNIQYF
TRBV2	CASSDSSGRGYNEQFF
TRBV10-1	CASSDEGAAYEQYF
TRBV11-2	CASSPLRGRSSDWTEAFF
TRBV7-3	CASSLSSQDTQYF
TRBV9	CASSDNAAARHNEQFF
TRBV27	CASSLQGLNTEAFF
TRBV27	CASSLQGGTNEKLFF
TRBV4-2	CASSQGYIGTGENYGYTF
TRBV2	CASSAFWLNSQETQYF
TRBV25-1	CASSEMSGQGLYEQYF
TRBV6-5	CASSYSTGGGQPQHF
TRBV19	CASKKGARYNEQFF
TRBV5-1	CASSINRDPGRYEQYF
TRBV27	CASSIARGGNYGYTF
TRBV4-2	CASSQASGAVNSPLHF
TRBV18	CASSPSRSRTADTQYF
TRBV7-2	CASSSTDRGYEQYF
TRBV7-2	CASSILAGGTDTQYF
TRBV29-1	CSANPLAQGPLHSNYGYTF
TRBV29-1	CSVRGPGANVLTF
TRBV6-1	CASSYTGGSNQPQHF
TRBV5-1	CASSLGAGNAYEQYF
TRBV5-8	CASSPLGPLNYGYTF
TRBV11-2	CASSSRTREGGNTIYF
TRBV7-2	CASSLDVHGPQHF
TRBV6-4	CASSDSGEQDTQYF
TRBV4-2	CASSQDLLIGETQYF
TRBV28	CASSPGTSGSYEQYF
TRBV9	CASSESQGEQYF
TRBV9	CASSVEAVNTEAFF
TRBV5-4	CASSSGGTGGTGELFF
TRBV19	CASSSGTLTYEQYF
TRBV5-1	CASSLTAGGPTDTQYF
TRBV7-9	CASRNSGTNYGYTF
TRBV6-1	CASTPVETTSYEQYF
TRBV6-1	CASSEEAAGAYEQYF
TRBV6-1	CANPTHSYNSPLHF
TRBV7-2	CASSLGSGPRMDTQYF
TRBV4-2	CASSQQSGGADNNEQFF
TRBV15	CATSRVGENTEAFF